The sequence of this TCR beta chain was determined in a study of cytomegalovirus exposure and HLA in healthy donors. Study-level information: The Caucasian-associated ancestry cluster contained around four fifths of the roughly 390 genotyped donors.

The CDR3 loop spans 14 amino acids. Germline-derived CDR1 and CDR2 are SGHAT and FQNNGV. V gave up 1 base and J gave up 4 bases; unmatched junction bases: 3. As for this clone: What it recognizes is unknown.

The PCR was carried out with 60 Vbeta primers and 13 Jbeta primers. Sequencing was performed with immunoSEQ multiplex PCR; in TCRdb, only in-frame clones are kept and a portion is missing. The sample shows roughly 160,000 clones, almost 80% of them seen only once. Points from the study as a whole: In an earlier analysis, in fewer than 700 donors, most V segments appeared productive either ~87% or ~30% of the time. An assumption of roughly uniform sequencing depth across donors underlay the presence/absence analyses.

The J gene is TRBJ2-7, the V gene TRBV11-2; 8 nucleotides agree with TRBD1. The specimen was PBMCs. This TCR came from a man aged 25 to 45 in good health and CMV-seronegative. The CDR3 is CASSLGRGLYEQYF. DNA of the CDR3: TGTGCCAGCAGCTTAGGCAGGGGGCTATACGAGCAGTACTTC.